Following are 32 T cell receptor beta chains from one sample sequenced in a study of T cells in localized non-small cell lung cancer. Libraries were prepared by immunoSEQ multiplex PCR; TCRdb keeps only in-frame clonotypes and omits some of them. The data contain 25,000 to 35,000 clones, about 90% of them seen just once; the ten biggest clones take up about 6%. The specimen comprised PBMCs, sampled before any cancer treatment. Receptors were obtained from a man aged 35-69 years with stage II lung adenocarcinoma.

This chain uses TRBV27 with TRBJ1-2; the D is unclear. Trimming stripped 5 bases from V and 7 bases from J, with 14 bases between. The CDR3 consists of 13 residues. The germline CDR1 and CDR2 sequences are MNHEY and SMNVEV (reference sequence). The CDR3 reads CASSVYPDGGYTF. The DNA for the CDR3 is TGTGCCAGCAGTGTCTACCCGGACGGTGGCTACACCTTC.

This chain links TRBV28 with TRBJ1-5, with a weak D call TRBD1 (5 bases). There are 15 residues in the CDR3. Per the germline V gene, CDR1 is MDHEN and CDR2 is SYDVKM. V was cut by 6 bases and J by 0 bases, with 12 bases left in between. In DNA, the CDR3 is TGTGCCAGCAGCTCCCAGGGTTATAGCAATCAGCCCCAGCATTTT. Translating gives CASSSQGYSNQPQHF.

The rearrangement uses TRBV5-1 and TRBJ1-3; D gene unclear. CDR1 SGHRS and CDR2 YFSETQ come from the germline V gene. Trimming removed 10 bases from V and 0 bases from J, with 11 bases in between. The length of the CDR3 is 13 residues. The DNA of the CDR3 is TGCGCCTCGGGATACGGCTCTGGAAACACCATATATTTT. It encodes CASGYGSGNTIYF.

This clone was seen a single time. This chain links TRBV27 with TRBJ1-2, with unresolved D. CDR3 length equals 16 residues. The germline CDR1 and CDR2 sequences are MNHEY and SMNVEV (reference sequence). V was trimmed by 4 bases and J by 3 bases, leaving 18 bases between them. The CDR3 nucleotides are TGTGCCAGCAGTTCGGGCGTCCTCGGTGGGCACTATGGCTACACCTTC. It codes for CASSSGVLGGHYGYTF.

The CDR3 region has the DNA TGTGCCAGTACAAGGGACCCGCAAAGCCAAGAGACCCAGTACTTC. This gives the protein CASTRDPQSQETQYF. V is TRBV28 and J is TRBJ2-5, with D perhaps given as TRBD1 or TRBD2 (5 bases each). Looked up from germline, CDR1 is MDHEN and CDR2 is SYDVKM. This CDR3 has 15 amino acids. V shed 9 bases and J shed 1 base, with 18 bases lying between them.

The chain carries TRBV27 and TRBJ1-3; 7 bases are a match to TRBD1. Germline assignment: CDR1 MNHEY and CDR2 SMNVEV (reference sequence). The CDR3 has 15 amino acids. V lost 5 bases to trimming and J lost 3 bases; unmatched junction nucleotides: 7. CDR3 sequence reads: CASSAKGGFGNTIYF. The CDR3 nucleotides read TGTGCCAGCAGTGCCAAAGGGGGCTTTGGAAACACCATATATTTT.

The chain couples TRBV5-8 to TRBJ2-3; TRBD2 agrees at 10 bases. The germline CDR1 and CDR2 sequences are SGHTS and YDEGEE. With 0 bases clipped from V and 2 bases from J, the junction kept 6 bases outside the gene matches. This CDR3 has 17 amino acids. This CDR3 reads CASSLGTSGGATDTQYF. For the CDR3, the DNA is TGTGCCAGCAGCTTGGGGACTAGCGGAGGGGCCACAGATACGCAGTATTTT. Combining the CDR3 with reference TRBV5-8 and TRBJ2-3 gives the whole variable domain EAGVTQSPTHLIKTRGQQATLRCSPISGHTSVYWYQQALGLGLQFLLWYDEGEERNRGNFPPRFSGRQFPNYSSELNVNALELEDSALYLCASSLGTSGGATDTQYFGPGTRLTVL.

Points on this clone: Other DNA sequences in this sample translate to the same CDR3. The V gene is TRBV2, the J gene TRBJ2-7, with 7 bases identical to TRBD1. The CDR3 spans 13 residues. Germline trimming cut 4 bases from V and 5 bases from J; bases unmatched to any gene: 5. From germline, CDR1 is SNHLY and CDR2 FYNNEI. The CDR3, as DNA: TGTGCCAGCAGTGGACAGGGCGGAGACGAGCAGTACTTC. This sequence encodes CASSGQGGDEQYF.

The chain joins TRBV30 to TRBJ1-1, with 7 bases lining up with TRBD1. CDR1 is GTSNPN, CDR2 SVGIG, per germline (reference sequence). This CDR3 spans 14 amino acids. Losses at the gene ends were 3 bases for V and 3 bases for J; bases not matched to a gene: 7. CDR3 coding DNA: TGTGCCTGGAGGCCGACAGGGTGGGACACTGAAGCTTTCTTT. This encodes CAWRPTGWDTEAFF.

The rearrangement joins TRBV28 to TRBJ1-5, with TRBD1 identical over 7 bases. Looked up from germline, CDR1 is MDHEN and CDR2 is SYDVKM. The CDR3 is 14 amino acids. The V segment lost 2 bases and the J segment 2 bases; nucleotides outside the gene matches: 0. This CDR3 reads CASSLGQGNQPQHF. The CDR3 region has the DNA TGTGCCAGCAGTTTAGGACAGGGCAATCAGCCCCAGCATTTT.

This clone occurred once. The chain uses TRBV6-1 and TRBJ2-5, with TRBD1 matching over 7 bases. The CDR3 is 18 amino acids. The V and J ends lost 3 bases and 1 base, in that order; junction bases with no gene match: 14. The V gene's germline CDR1 is MNHNS and CDR2 SASEGT. The CDR3 is CASSDPPDRLIFQETQYF. The DNA of the CDR3 is TGTGCCAGCAGTGACCCTCCGGACAGGCTGATATTCCAAGAGACCCAGTACTTC.

V and J are TRBV6-6 and TRBJ2-2; TRBD1 might be the D (5 bases). Germline V gene lookup returns CDR1 MNHNY and CDR2 SVGAGI (reference sequence). The CDR3 consists of 16 residues. The V end was cut by 5 bases, the J end by 0 bases, with 13 bases between. This chain's CDR3 is CASSIRQITNTGELFF. In DNA, the CDR3 is TGTGCCAGCAGTATAAGACAGATAACGAACACCGGGGAGCTGTTTTTT.

The chain recombines TRBV28 with TRBJ2-5; D not certain. V was clipped by 6 bases and J by 4 bases, with 9 bases between them. CDR3 size: 12 residues. Germline CDR1 MDHEN, CDR2 SYDVKM. CDR3 bases: TGTGCCAGCAGATTGAACGGAGAGACCCAGTACTTC. It specifies CASRLNGETQYF.

Regarding this clone: Other DNA sequences within the sample encode an identical CDR3. The chain carries TRBV19 and TRBJ2-2; D may be TRBD2 (5 bases). In germline, CDR1 is LNHDA, CDR2 SQIVND (reference sequence). V lost 6 bases, J lost 3 bases, and 17 bases lay in between. This CDR3 is 16 amino acids long. The CDR3 loop reads CASRDSDNGDTGELFF. The CDR3 region has the DNA TGTGCCAGTAGGGACTCGGATAACGGGGACACCGGGGAGCTGTTTTTT.

V and J are TRBV10-3 and TRBJ1-5; D remains unclear. V was trimmed by 5 bases and J by 5 bases, leaving 10 bases between them. CDR1 is ENHRY and CDR2 is SYGVKD in the germline V gene. CDR3 size: 13 residues. CDR3 loop: CAISTALDQPQHF. The CDR3 nucleotides read TGTGCCATCAGTACGGCATTGGATCAGCCCCAGCATTTT.

The genes are TRBV2 and TRBJ1-2, with 7 bases aligning to TRBD1. The V gene end was trimmed by 7 bases and the J gene end by 4 bases; junction bases not matched to a gene: 9. This CDR3 has 14 residues. CDR1 and CDR2 (germline): SNHLY, FYNNEI. The CDR3 DNA is TGTGCCAGCAAGAGCCCCGCAGGGGGCTATGGCTACACCTTC. Protein sequence: CASKSPAGGYGYTF.

Notes on this clone: An end of the junction does not agree with germline; a read error may underlie this. The chain employs TRBV28 and TRBJ2-7; 12 nucleotides align to TRBD2. CDR3 size: 15 residues. The germline V gene encodes CDR1 MDHEN and CDR2 SYDVKM. The CDR3 protein is CVSSRPGLAGMEQYF. CDR3 coding DNA: TGTGTCAGCAGTCGACCGGGACTAGCGGGTATGGAGCAGTACTTC.

The chain is built from TRBV10-3 and TRBJ2-3; the match to TRBD2 covers 10 bases. V was pared by 6 bases and J by 1 base, with 4 bases of the junction left unmatched. In germline, CDR1 is ENHRY, CDR2 SYGVKD. This CDR3 contains 15 residues. This CDR3 reads CAIRAGTSGTDTQYF. In DNA form, the CDR3 reads TGTGCCATCAGAGCTGGGACTAGCGGCACAGATACGCAGTATTTT.

The chain combines TRBV6-5 with TRBJ1-2; 8 bases map to TRBD1. V lost 7 bases to trimming and J lost 8 bases; unmatched junction nucleotides: 6. The length of the CDR3 is 12 residues. The V gene's germline CDR1 is MNHEY and CDR2 SVGAGI. CDR3 nucleotide sequence: TGTGCCAGCACCCTGACAGGGGCCGGCTACACCTTC. Amino acid sequence: CASTLTGAGYTF.

V is TRBV4-2 and J is TRBJ1-3, with 11 bases matching TRBD1. CDR1 LGHNA and CDR2 YNFKEQ come from the germline V gene. The CDR3 length is 19 residues. Trimming removed 2 bases from V and 2 bases from J; junction bases left unmatched: 11. The CDR3 protein is CASSQSRTGGFPAGNTIYF. The DNA for the CDR3 is TGTGCCAGCAGCCAATCGAGGACAGGGGGCTTCCCGGCTGGAAACACCATATATTTT.

The chain has TRBV7-2 and TRBJ2-5; D perhaps matches TRBD1 (5 bases). Germline V gene data show CDR1 as SGHTA and CDR2 as FQGNSA. Trimming removed 1 base at V and 7 bases at J, with 10 bases between. This CDR3 is built from 13 residues. The CDR3 nucleotides are TGTGCCAGCAGCTTAGTTTCCAGGGCGACCCAGTACTTC. It specifies CASSLVSRATQYF.

The chain combines TRBV27 with TRBJ1-5; D is ambiguous. CDR1 and CDR2 (germline): MNHEY, SMNVEV (reference sequence). The CDR3 spans 16 residues. With 6 bases removed from V and 1 base from J, the gap between germline ends came to 16 bases. CDR3 sequence reads: CASSRDGSKSNQPQHF. CDR3 DNA sequence: TGTGCCAGCAGCCGAGACGGTAGCAAGAGCAATCAGCCCCAGCATTTT.

CDR3 in amino acids: CASSSGTGWEQYF. The CDR3 nucleotides are TGTGCCAGCAGTTCCGGGACAGGGTGGGAGCAGTACTTC. This chain links TRBV28 with TRBJ2-7; 9 nucleotides line up with TRBD1. In germline, CDR1 is MDHEN, CDR2 SYDVKM. The V gene end was trimmed by 4 bases and the J gene end by 7 bases; junction bases not matched to a gene: 5. The CDR3 runs to 13 residues.

The chain couples TRBV5-4 to TRBJ2-2; D call uncertain. The CDR3 has 12 amino acids. Germline V CDR1 and CDR2: SGHNT, YYREEE (reference sequence). V was pared by 4 bases and J by 1 base, with 2 bases between. The CDR3 is CASSLNTGELFF. CDR3 bases: TGTGCCAGCAGCCTGAACACCGGGGAGCTGTTTTTT.

V and J are TRBV10-3 and TRBJ2-5; D might be TRBD2 (6 bases). The CDR3 runs to 15 residues. CDR1 is ENHRY and CDR2 is SYGVKD in the germline V gene. The V end lost 0 bases, the J end lost 5 bases, and 13 bases lay between the germline ends. This CDR3 reads CAISESSGVFETQYF. In nucleotides, the CDR3 is TGTGCCATCAGTGAGTCTAGCGGCGTGTTCGAGACCCAGTACTTC.

The J gene is TRBJ2-5, the V gene TRBV29-1; weak D call: TRBD1 (6 bases). The CDR3 totals 13 residues. Deletions cut 4 bases from V and 4 bases from J, with 13 bases between. Germline V lookup: CDR1 SQVTM, CDR2 ANQGSEA. DNA of the CDR3: TGCAGCGTTGGTCAGGGGTTAGGAGAGACCCAGTACTTC. Protein: CSVGQGLGETQYF.

The V and J genes are TRBV7-3 and TRBJ1-1, with a weak D call TRBD1 (5 bases). The CDR3 is made up of 15 amino acids. The germline V and J ends were trimmed by 5 bases and 0 bases, with 13 bases remaining between them. Looked up from germline, CDR1 is SGHTA and CDR2 is FQGTGA. The chain's CDR3 is CASSLWGTVNTEAFF. The CDR3 DNA sequence: TGTGCCAGCAGCCTATGGGGGACGGTGAACACTGAAGCTTTCTTT.

Concerning this clone: At one end, the junction sequence differs from germline, possibly due to a read error. This sequence joins TRBV7-8 and TRBJ2-1, with D possibly TRBD1 on 6 matching bases. Germline-derived CDR1 and CDR2 are SGHVS and FQNEAQ. The CDR3 is 12 residues long. CDR3 protein: CASSLSGGTRLF. The CDR3 region has the DNA TGTGCCAGCAGCCTCAGTGGGGGCACCCGGCTCTTC.

This chain joins TRBV10-3 and TRBJ2-2, with D perhaps matching TRBD1 or TRBD2 (6 bases each). CDR1 ENHRY and CDR2 SYGVKD come from the germline V gene. This CDR3 contains 14 residues. Trimming removed 8 bases at V and 4 bases at J, with 14 bases between. The CDR3 nucleotides read TGTGCCATCGGGGGGCAGGGAGTCACCGGGGAGCTGTTTTTT. As protein: CAIGGQGVTGELFF.

The genes are TRBV7-6 and TRBJ2-6; D may be TRBD1 (5 bases). V was trimmed by 1 base and J by 1 base, leaving 14 bases between them. CDR1 and CDR2 from the germline V gene are SGHVS and FNYEAQ. The CDR3 has 18 amino acids. CDR3 in amino acids: CASSLGGRLSSGANVLTF. CDR3 DNA: TGTGCCAGCAGCTTAGGGGGCCGGCTCTCTTCTGGGGCCAACGTCCTGACTTTC.

This clone came up a few times. The rearrangement joins TRBV19 to TRBJ2-1; 8 bases line up with TRBD2. The germline gives CDR1 LNHDA, CDR2 SQIVND (reference sequence). V trimming: 8 bases; J trimming: 8 bases; junction bases outside the gene matches: 14. The CDR3 totals 15 residues. The CDR3 here is CASANRASGSDEQFF. CDR3 in DNA: TGTGCCAGTGCCAATAGGGCTAGCGGGTCTGATGAGCAGTTCTTC. The whole variable domain, remainder taken from reference TRBV19 and TRBJ2-1, is DGGITQSPKYLFRKEGQNVTLSCEQNLNHDAMYWYRQDPGQGLRLIYYSQIVNDFQKGDIAEGYSVSREKKESFPLTVTSAQKNPTAFYLCASANRASGSDEQFFGPGTRLTVL.

CDR3 residues: CASSPGSVSIDQPQHF. The CDR3 DNA sequence: TGTGCCAGCTCACCAGGATCCGTATCGATCGATCAGCCCCAGCATTTT. This chain uses TRBV18 with TRBJ1-5; the D is unclear. Germline V gene sequence: CDR1 KGHSH, CDR2 LQKENI. The CDR3 loop spans 16 amino acids. Deletions cut 2 bases from V and 5 bases from J, with 16 bases between.